Sequencing of this T cell receptor beta chain was carried out in a study of OX40 agonist ivuxolimab in advanced cancers. Overall study context: Patients were infused with ivuxolimab every 2 weeks at 0.01 to 10 mg/kg. Broader study findings: Expanded clones were, on average, more numerous in CD8+ T cells than in CD4+. Low clonal expansion, among the lowest seen, marked partial responders at 0.1-3.0 mg/kg.

The CDR3 spans 16 residues. Germline loops: CDR1 LNHNV, CDR2 YYDKDF (reference sequence). The V and J ends lost 4 bases and 0 bases, in that order; junction bases with no gene match: 4. TCRdb keeps only in-frame clones here, not all; method: immunoSEQ multiplex PCR. The sample contains about 11,000 clones, 86% of which appear only once. Concerning this clone: The antigen is undetermined.

At cycle 4 day 1, cycle 7 day 1, and baseline, blood was sampled. This receptor was obtained from an adult with an advanced solid tumor such as melanoma, head and neck, liver or kidney cancer. The material was CD4+ or CD8+ T cells sorted from blood, obtained in a trial of the OX40 agonist ivuxolimab. V and J are TRBV15 and TRBJ1-2, with 11 bases aligning to TRBD1. The CDR3 spells CATSKDRGRPNYGYTF. Here the CDR3 DNA reads TGTGCCACCAGCAAGGACAGGGGGCGTCCTAACTATGGCTACACCTTC. The whole variable domain, filled in from reference TRBV15 and TRBJ1-2, reads DAMVIQNPRYQVTQFGKPVTLSCSQTLNHNVMYWYQQKSSQAPKLLFHYYDKDFNNEADTPDNFQSRRPNTSFCFLDIRSPGLGDTAMYLCATSKDRGRPNYGYTFGSGTRLTVV.